This is a list of T cell receptor beta chains from one sample in a study of blood T cell repertoires in COVID-19. The protocol was immunoSEQ multiplex PCR, while the TCRdb copy is restricted to in-frame clones and leaves out a portion. The sample holds 160,000 or so clones; approximately 81% are singletons and the top ten take about 5%. The sample was PBMCs or T cells enriched from blood (not recorded which). Every receptor here comes from a woman aged 40-49 years with acute COVID-19. Both conserved end residues are part of each CDR3. The D gene is left open where the match is weak. Expanded clones get a size class; other rows say once, few or many, or leave the size out.

cdr3_aa,cdr3_nt,clone_size,j_call,v_call,d_call
CASSDRVSQPQHF,TGTGCCAGTAGCGACAGGGTCAGTCAGCCCCAGCATTTT,NA,TRBJ1-5,TRBV19,TRBD1
CAWRAGHPEAFF,TGTGCCTGGAGGGCAGGGCACCCTGAAGCTTTCTTT,NA,TRBJ1-1,TRBV30,NA
CASTRQEPGQPQHF,TGTGCCAGCACTAGACAGGAGCCAGGTCAGCCCCAGCATTTT,NA,TRBJ1-5,TRBV2,NA
CASSAGFRGQGWPQHF,TGTGCCAGCAGCGCGGGATTTCGGGGCCAGGGTTGGCCCCAGCATTTT,NA,TRBJ1-5,TRBV7-8,NA
CATSRGKGAGTEAFF,TGTGCCACCAGCAGAGGAAAGGGGGCGGGCACTGAAGCTTTCTTT,NA,TRBJ1-1,TRBV15,TRBD1
CASSWYRDSNQPQHF,TGTGCCAGCAGTTGGTACAGGGACAGCAATCAGCCCCAGCATTTT,few,TRBJ1-5,TRBV6-2/TRBV6-3,NA
CASSIWRGDQPQHF,TGTGCCAGTAGTATCTGGCGTGGAGATCAGCCCCAGCATTTT,NA,TRBJ1-5,TRBV19,NA
CASSVGGQGNYGYTF,TGTGCCAGCAGCGTAGGGGGCCAGGGGAACTATGGCTACACCTTC,NA,TRBJ1-2,TRBV9,NA
CASSLDGTGGGQPQHF,TGTGCCAGCAGCTTGGACGGGACAGGGGGCGGTCAGCCCCAGCATTTT,few,TRBJ1-5,TRBV5-5,TRBD1
CASSMGPSGLTGELFF,TGTGCCAGTAGTATGGGTCCTAGCGGGCTGACCGGGGAGCTGTTTTTT,NA,TRBJ2-2,TRBV19,TRBD2
CAISETRTSVSYEQYF,TGTGCCATCAGTGAGACCAGGACTAGCGTCTCCTACGAGCAGTACTTC,NA,TRBJ2-7,TRBV10-3,TRBD2
CASSPDSSYEQYF,TGTGCCAGCAGCCCCGACTCCTCCTACGAGCAGTACTTC,NA,TRBJ2-7,TRBV11-2,NA
CASSQGTSGVPRSAKNIQYF,TGTGCCAGCAGCCAGGGGACTAGCGGGGTTCCGCGCTCAGCCAAAAACATTCAGTACTTC,NA,TRBJ2-4,TRBV3-1/TRBV3-2,TRBD2
CAWAQGATAYEQYF,TGTGCCTGGGCACAGGGGGCGACTGCCTACGAGCAGTACTTC,few,TRBJ2-7,TRBV30,TRBD1
CASSLETFNNSPLHF,TGTGCCAGCAGCTTGGAGACATTCAATAATTCACCCCTCCACTTT,NA,TRBJ1-6,TRBV5-4,NA
CASSIHRGYTGELFF,TGTGCCAGTAGTATTCACAGGGGATACACCGGGGAGCTGTTTTTT,NA,TRBJ2-2,TRBV19,TRBD1
CASSMEEGAGNIQYF,TGTGCCAGTAGTATGGAAGAGGGAGCCGGCAACATTCAGTACTTC,NA,TRBJ2-4,TRBV19,NA
CSVDARGGFQQETQYF,TGCAGCGTTGATGCCCGAGGGGGTTTTCAGCAAGAGACCCAGTACTTC,NA,TRBJ2-5,TRBV29-1,NA
CASSPGGTGNTEAFF,TGTGCCAGCAGCCCCGGGGGGACAGGGAACACTGAAGCTTTCTTT,NA,TRBJ1-1,TRBV5-5,TRBD1
CASGPLAEAFF,TGTGCCTCAGGGCCCCTGGCCGAAGCTTTCTTT,NA,TRBJ1-1,TRBV30,NA
CASSLAGLAGVGSHQEQFF,TGCGCCAGCAGCTTGGCTGGTCTAGCGGGAGTCGGCAGTCATCAGGAGCAGTTCTTC,once,TRBJ2-1,TRBV5-1,TRBD2
CASSSDSGQSYGYTF,TGTGCCAGCAGTTCTGATTCGGGACAGAGCTATGGCTACACCTTC,NA,TRBJ1-2,TRBV27,TRBD1
CASRGLAGKVGELFF,TGTGCCAGCAGAGGACTAGCGGGAAAGGTCGGGGAGCTGTTTTTT,NA,TRBJ2-2,TRBV2,TRBD2
CASSPQGASEAFF,TGTGCCAGTAGTCCGCAGGGGGCCTCTGAAGCTTTCTTT,NA,TRBJ1-1,TRBV19,TRBD1
CASSIVGWGLAKNIQYF,TGTGCCAGTAGTATAGTCGGGTGGGGCCTCGCCAAAAACATTCAGTACTTC,NA,TRBJ2-4,TRBV19,NA
CASSTGLFNEQFF,TGTGCCAGCAGTACTGGACTCTTCAATGAGCAGTTCTTC,NA,TRBJ2-1,TRBV27,NA
CASSRDNYGYTF,TGTGCCAGCAGTAGAGATAACTATGGCTACACCTTC,NA,TRBJ1-2,TRBV27,NA
CATSDSTGKEPQHF,TGTGCCACCAGTGATTCCACAGGGAAGGAGCCCCAGCATTTT,NA,TRBJ1-5,TRBV24-1,NA
CASSRRTSGDPSTDTQYF,TGTGCCAGCAGCAGAAGGACTAGCGGGGACCCTAGCACAGATACGCAGTATTTT,NA,TRBJ2-3,TRBV5-4,TRBD2
CASSPGAGGNYGYTF,TGCGCCAGCAGTCCAGGGGCAGGGGGGAACTATGGCTACACCTTC,NA,TRBJ1-2,TRBV4-1,TRBD1
CSVGTARVEAFF,TGCAGCGTTGGGACAGCCAGAGTTGAAGCTTTCTTT,once,TRBJ1-1,TRBV29-1,NA
CSAARGETQYF,TGCAGTGCTGCCCGAGGAGAGACCCAGTACTTC,NA,TRBJ2-5,TRBV20-1,NA
CSVSGQQETQYF,TGCAGCGTCTCGGGACAGCAAGAGACCCAGTACTTC,NA,TRBJ2-5,TRBV29-1,TRBD1
CATSREGPQSSGNTIYF,TGTGCCACCAGCAGAGAGGGGCCCCAGAGCTCTGGAAACACCATATATTTT,NA,TRBJ1-3,TRBV15,NA
CASSIGTGTGGNHEQYF,TGTGCCAGTAGTATAGGAACTGGGACAGGGGGCAACCACGAGCAGTACTTC,NA,TRBJ2-7,TRBV19,TRBD1
CASSIEQALGYTF,TGTGCCAGTAGTATAGAACAGGCTCTTGGCTACACCTTC,NA,TRBJ1-2,TRBV19,NA
CATSRDATSGRADEQFF,TGTGCCACCAGCAGAGATGCGACTAGCGGGAGGGCCGATGAGCAGTTCTTC,NA,TRBJ2-1,TRBV15,TRBD2
CASSLDISGNTIYF,TGCGCCAGCAGCTTGGACATCTCTGGAAACACCATATATTTT,NA,TRBJ1-3,TRBV5-1,NA
CAVSRDSPANYGYTF,TGTGCAGTAAGTAGGGACAGTCCAGCTAACTATGGCTACACCTTC,NA,TRBJ1-2,TRBV21-1,NA
CASSILAISYNEQFF,TGTGCCAGTAGTATCCTAGCTATCTCCTACAATGAGCAGTTCTTC,NA,TRBJ2-1,TRBV19,NA
CASSHIIGTGGYNEQFF,TGTGCCAGCAGCCACATCATAGGGACAGGGGGCTACAATGAGCAGTTCTTC,NA,TRBJ2-1,TRBV3-1/TRBV3-2,TRBD1
CASSTQGGGANVLTF,TGTGCCAGCAGCACGCAGGGTGGTGGGGCCAACGTCCTGACTTTC,NA,TRBJ2-6,TRBV11-2,NA
CASSLGLAGTTDTQYF,TGTGCCAGCAGCTTAGGACTAGCGGGAACCACAGATACGCAGTATTTT,NA,TRBJ2-3,TRBV7-2,TRBD2
CASSYLAGDGYTF,TGTGCCAGCAGTTACCTGGCCGGGGATGGCTACACCTTC,NA,TRBJ1-2,TRBV6-5,NA
CASSPHSGRRYNEQFF,TGTGCCAGCAGCCCTCATAGCGGGAGGCGTTACAATGAGCAGTTCTTC,NA,TRBJ2-1,TRBV11-2,TRBD2
CASSLGRGGTEAFF,TGTGCCAGCAGCTTAGGTAGAGGGGGCACTGAAGCTTTCTTT,NA,TRBJ1-1,TRBV11-3,NA
CASKSGDYGYTF,TGTGCCAGTAAATCGGGGGACTATGGCTACACCTTC,few,TRBJ1-2,TRBV19,NA
CASSPTGSTEAFF,TGTGCCAGCAGCCCCACGGGGAGCACTGAAGCTTTCTTT,NA,TRBJ1-1,TRBV7-9,NA
CASSQDRRRASGSTHEQFF,TGTGCCAGCAGCCAAGACCGCCGCCGGGCTAGCGGGAGTACCCATGAGCAGTTCTTC,few,TRBJ2-1,TRBV3-1/TRBV3-2,TRBD2
CASSLNSGRRRTGELFF,TGTGCCAGCAGCTTGAATAGCGGGAGAAGAAGGACCGGGGAGCTGTTTTTT,NA,TRBJ2-2,TRBV5-4,TRBD2
CASSLGGPPRSQPQHF,TGTGCCAGCAGTTTAGGAGGGCCCCCAAGAAGTCAGCCCCAGCATTTT,NA,TRBJ1-5,TRBV28,NA
CAWSGLANTGELFF,TGTGCCTGGAGTGGGCTAGCAAACACCGGGGAGCTGTTTTTT,NA,TRBJ2-2,TRBV30,NA
CASSRVAGIETQYF,TGTGCCAGCAGTCGGGTAGCGGGAATCGAGACCCAGTACTTC,NA,TRBJ2-5,TRBV27,TRBD2
CASSIGVWNLNTEAFF,TGTGCCAGTAGTATCGGGGTTTGGAACCTGAACACTGAAGCTTTCTTT,NA,TRBJ1-1,TRBV19,NA
CASRSHRSSYEQYF,TGTGCCAGCAGGTCCCACAGGAGCTCCTACGAGCAGTACTTC,once,TRBJ2-7,TRBV27,NA